One and the same sample provided the 15 T cell receptor beta chains below, sequenced in a study of T cell responses to AZD1222 COVID-19 vaccine. TCRdb's table, derived via immunoSEQ multiplex PCR, lists solely in-frame clones and lacks some. Counted here are about 190,000 clones, around 87% occurring once; the ten biggest clones make up 2.7%. Here the sequenced sample was peripheral blood, taken on day 0 of MenACWY control vaccination. These receptors all come from an adult in good health.

Details on this clone: The same CDR3 also results from other DNA sequences found in this sample. The rearrangement joins TRBV5-8 to TRBJ1-5; no clear D gene. Trimming shortened V by 0 bases and J by 7 bases, and 14 bases separated the two germline ends. The CDR3 spans 15 residues. Germline-derived CDR1 and CDR2 are SGHTS and YDEGEE. The CDR3 sequence is CASSLEGLEGQPQHF. The CDR3, as DNA: TGTGCCAGCAGCTTGGAGGGCTTAGAAGGACAGCCCCAGCATTTT.

This clone was counted a few times. This rearrangement joins TRBV19 to TRBJ2-7; no clear D gene. Germline CDR1 is LNHDA and CDR2 is SQIVND (reference sequence). The length of the CDR3 is 13 residues. Trimming cost V 4 bases and J 2 bases, with 9 bases left between them. CDR3: CASSSRSTYEQYF. CDR3 in DNA: TGTGCCAGTAGTAGCCGAAGCACCTACGAGCAGTACTTC.

The V gene is TRBV2, the J gene TRBJ1-3; 7 bases agree with TRBD1. Trimming took 6 bases from V and 0 from J; bases not matched to a gene: 2. This CDR3 has 14 amino acids. Germline V lookup: CDR1 SNHLY, CDR2 FYNNEI. For the CDR3, the DNA is TGTGCCAGCAGCGGACAGGTCTCTGGAAACACCATATATTTT. Its translation is CASSGQVSGNTIYF.

The rearrangement links TRBV6-1 to TRBJ2-5; D is unresolved. Germline lookup yields CDR1 MNHNS and CDR2 SASEGT. The length of the CDR3 is 14 residues. V lost 2 bases, J lost 5 bases, and 12 bases lay in between. The DNA for the CDR3 is TGTGCCAGCAGTGAATTGGTAGCTAGTGAGACCCAGTACTTC. It is translated as CASSELVASETQYF.

The table lists this clone with a count of one. This chain joins TRBV19 and TRBJ2-5, with a weak D call TRBD1 (6 bases). V lost 2 bases and J lost 2, with 12 bases in between. Germline loops: CDR1 LNHDA, CDR2 SQIVND (reference sequence). This CDR3 region has 15 residues. CDR3 loop: CASSIRTEAQETQYF. The CDR3 DNA is TGTGCCAGTAGTATACGGACAGAAGCTCAAGAGACCCAGTACTTC.

The chain carries TRBV4-3 and TRBJ1-4; the D gene is possibly TRBD1 (5 bases). Trimming left V 4 bases short and J 6 bases short, with 15 bases between. Germline-derived CDR1 and CDR2 are LGHNA and YSLEER. The CDR3 has 15 residues. CDR3 sequence reads: CASSLGAGLYEKLFF. The CDR3 DNA is TGCGCCAGCAGCCTAGGGGCAGGGTTGTATGAAAAACTGTTTTTT.

This sequence joins TRBV28 and TRBJ2-5; 16 nucleotides line up with TRBD2. The germline CDR1 and CDR2 sequences are MDHEN and SYDVKM. After removal of 6 bases from V and 4 bases from J, the junction contained 5 bases not matched to a gene. This CDR3 spans 16 amino acids. Here the CDR3 DNA reads TGTGCCAGCAGCGGGACTAGCGGGGGGGCCCGAGAGACCCAGTACTTC. Translation gives CASSGTSGGARETQYF. The full variable domain, rest sourced from reference TRBV28 and TRBJ2-5, is DVKVTQSSRYLVKRTGEKVFLECVQDMDHENMFWYRQDPGLGLRLIYFSYDVKMKEKGDIPEGYSVSREKKERFSLILESASTNQTSMYLCASSGTSGGARETQYFGPGTRLLVL.

A remark on this clone: This sample includes further DNA sequences coding for the same CDR3. V gene TRBV7-2 combines with J gene TRBJ2-1; D possibly corresponds to TRBD1 (5 bases). CDR3 length: 13 amino acids. Trimming took 2 bases from V and 3 from J, leaving 5 bases between them. CDR1 and CDR2 (germline): SGHTA, FQGNSA. The CDR3 is CASSLQGYNEQFF. CDR3 DNA: TGTGCCAGCAGCTTACAGGGCTACAATGAGCAGTTCTTC.

V gene TRBV7-9 combines with J gene TRBJ1-6; D not certain. Germline V gene lookup returns CDR1 SEHNR and CDR2 FQNEAQ (reference sequence). Trimming removed 5 bases at V and 3 bases at J, with 8 bases between. This CDR3 spans 14 amino acids. CDR3 protein: CASSLRDYNSPLHF. The DNA for the CDR3 is TGTGCCAGCAGCCTTCGGGACTATAATTCACCCCTCCACTTT.

The chain combines TRBV4-2 with TRBJ1-3; D is undetermined. V lost 0 bases to trimming and J lost 4 bases, with 13 bases between them. Per germline, CDR1 LGHNA and CDR2 YNFKEQ. The CDR3 has 16 residues. CDR3 bases: TGTGCCAGCAGCCAAGAGCATAGGGCGTCAGGAAACACCATATATTTT. This codes for CASSQEHRASGNTIYF.

The V and J genes are TRBV6-1 and TRBJ1-1; tentative D call: TRBD1 (5 bases). The V end lost 1 base, the J end lost 5 bases, and 14 bases lay between the germline ends. This CDR3 is built from 15 residues. Germline V gene sequence: CDR1 MNHNS, CDR2 SASEGT. The CDR3 DNA reads TGTGCCAGCAGTGAAGACTACGGCAGGGCAACTGAAGCTTTCTTT. Protein sequence: CASSEDYGRATEAFF.

The rearrangement uses TRBV7-2 and TRBJ2-5; D gene uncertain. This CDR3 spans 13 amino acids. The V gene's germline CDR1 is SGHTA and CDR2 FQGNSA. The V end was cut by 6 bases, the J end by 1 base, with 9 bases between. Here the CDR3 reads CASSIGSQETQYF. In DNA, the CDR3 is TGTGCCAGCAGTATTGGCAGCCAAGAGACCCAGTACTTC.

This clone was detected only once. The rearrangement uses TRBV10-3 and TRBJ2-2; TRBD2 is a possible D gene (6 bases). Trimming removed 3 bases at V and 4 bases at J, with 12 bases between. The CDR3 is 15 amino acids. Germline V gene sequence: CDR1 ENHRY, CDR2 SYGVKD. The CDR3, as DNA: TGTGCCATCAGTGAATCAGTCGGGGGCACCGGGGAGCTGTTTTTT. Translating it yields CAISESVGGTGELFF.

The CDR3 loop reads CASTTETYEQYF. The CDR3, as DNA: TGTGCCAGCACCACAGAGACCTACGAGCAGTACTTC. The J gene is TRBJ2-7, the V gene TRBV2; D gene unclear. Germline V lookup: CDR1 SNHLY, CDR2 FYNNEI. The ends were cut back, 7 bases at V and 2 bases at J, with 9 bases in the middle. This CDR3 has 12 amino acids.

The chain carries TRBV27 and TRBJ2-1; 10 nucleotides line up with TRBD2. Germline-derived CDR1 and CDR2 are MNHEY and SMNVEV (reference sequence). The J segment lost 5 bases and the V segment lost 6 bases, leaving 7 bases of the junction unmatched. The CDR3 runs 15 residues. The DNA for the CDR3 is TGTGCCAGCAGCAGCCCGGGACTAGCGAACAATGAGCAGTTCTTC. Its translation is CASSSPGLANNEQFF.